These T cell receptor beta chains were read from a single sample in a study of OX40 agonist ivuxolimab in advanced cancers. The data were produced by immunoSEQ multiplex PCR, yet TCRdb's version contains in-frame clones alone and is incomplete. The data contain around 70,000 clones, approximately 81% of them singletons. The material was CD4+ or CD8+ T cells sorted from blood, obtained in a trial of the OX40 agonist ivuxolimab. The receptors were gathered from an adult with an advanced solid tumor such as melanoma, head and neck, liver or kidney cancer. CDR3s include the opening cysteine and the closing phenylalanine or tryptophan. D genes are given only for firm matches. A row's size may be missing; if present it is once, few, many or a size class.

D	J	size	V	DNA	CDR3
NA	TRBJ1-2	once	TRBV19	TGTGCCAGTAGTTCCCCCACGGACAGCTACTATGGCTACACCTTC	CASSSPTDSYYGYTF
NA	TRBJ2-5	NA	TRBV5-1	TGCGCCAGCAGCTTACCCCTGGGAGAGACCCAGTACTTC	CASSLPLGETQYF
NA	TRBJ2-5	once	TRBV5-1	TGCGCCAGCAGCTTAACCCCACAAGAGACCCAGTACTTC	CASSLTPQETQYF
TRBD1	TRBJ2-5	NA	TRBV27	TGTGCCAGCAGTTTATCGGGACAGAGGGAGACCCAGTACTTC	CASSLSGQRETQYF
NA	TRBJ2-1	NA	TRBV5-1	TGCGCCAGCAGCTTGGAAGGCCCAGGCAGGAGCTCCTACAATGAGCAGTTCTTC	CASSLEGPGRSSYNEQFF
NA	TRBJ2-3	NA	TRBV7-9	TGTGCCAGCAGCCAGGATCACGGGGCGACCATCACAGATACGCAGTATTTT	CASSQDHGATITDTQYF
NA	TRBJ2-7	NA	TRBV10-2	TGCGCCAGCAGTGACCTTGCTGGGGGGACGCAGAGGAACGAGCAGTACTTC	CASSDLAGGTQRNEQYF
NA	TRBJ1-2	NA	TRBV27	TGTGCCAGCAGTTTACGGGGGAGTCCTGGCTACACCTTC	CASSLRGSPGYTF
NA	TRBJ1-4	NA	TRBV6-6	TGTGCCAGCAGCCGCGACCTAATAGGCGAAAAACTGTTTTTT	CASSRDLIGEKLFF
NA	TRBJ2-2	few	TRBV10-1	TGCGCCAGCAGTGAGCCAGGGTCCGGGGAGCTGTTTTTT	CASSEPGSGELFF
NA	TRBJ1-4	NA	TRBV2	TGTGCCAGCAGGCTGAGCCAGGGGAGTGAAAAACTGTTTTTT	CASRLSQGSEKLFF
TRBD2	TRBJ2-1	NA	TRBV4-3	TGCGCCAGCAGCCAAGTTAAAGGTAGCGGGAGGGCCGAGGAGCAGTTCTTC	CASSQVKGSGRAEEQFF
NA	TRBJ1-1	few	TRBV30	TGTGCCTGGAGTGTGCGAGGGAGCACTGAAGCTTTCTTT	CAWSVRGSTEAFF
NA	TRBJ2-7	NA	TRBV7-2	TGTGCCAGCAGCTCTCGCGGTATACCGGGACCCATCAGTAGCTACGAGCAGTACTTC	CASSSRGIPGPISSYEQYF
NA	TRBJ2-3	NA	TRBV10-3	TGTGCCAGCGAAGATCCTGCCGGGAGCGATGTCAGCGATACGCAGTATTTT	CASEDPAGSDVSDTQYF
NA	TRBJ2-1	NA	TRBV15	TGTGCCACCTCAATCAGGGGCGCCTACAATGAGCAGTTCTTC	CATSIRGAYNEQFF
TRBD1	TRBJ1-1	once	TRBV4-3	TGCGCCAGCAGCCAAGGTCAACAGGGGGACACTGAAGCTTTCTTT	CASSQGQQGDTEAFF
NA	TRBJ1-2	NA	TRBV2	TGTGCCAGCAGTGAAACAAACAATCGGTATATTGACTATGGCTACACCTTC	CASSETNNRYIDYGYTF
TRBD1	TRBJ1-1	NA	TRBV11-3	TGTGCCAGCAGCCCCAGTCCCGGGACAGGGATAACTGAAGCTTTCTTT	CASSPSPGTGITEAFF
TRBD2	TRBJ2-7	NA	TRBV4-2	TGTGCCAGCAGCCAAGATTTGCGGGGGGGAAACGAGCAGTACTTC	CASSQDLRGGNEQYF
NA	TRBJ2-2	NA	TRBV5-1	TGCGCCAGCAGCGGAGGGACAGCTACCGGGGAGCTGTTTTTT	CASSGGTATGELFF
NA	TRBJ2-5	NA	TRBV9	TGTGCCAGCAGCCCCTTCAGTAGGCAGCAAGAGACCCAGTACTTC	CASSPFSRQQETQYF
NA	TRBJ2-5	NA	TRBV30	TGTGCCTGGAGCCTGGTGGGGTTCCAAGAGACCCAGTACTTC	CAWSLVGFQETQYF
TRBD1	TRBJ1-2	few	TRBV5-4	TGTGCCAGCAGCAGAAACCGGGACAGGGCTTTCGGCTACACCTTC	CASSRNRDRAFGYTF
NA	TRBJ2-3	NA	TRBV14	TGTGCCAGCGGCAGGGCAGATACGCAGTATTTT	CASGRADTQYF
NA	TRBJ2-7	NA	TRBV14	TGTGCCAGCAGCCAAGAGTCTAGCGAAACCTACGAGCAGTACTTC	CASSQESSETYEQYF
TRBD1	TRBJ2-2	NA	TRBV9	TGTGCCAGCAGCACTACGACAGGGGACACCGGGGAGCTGTTTTTT	CASSTTTGDTGELFF